A single sample gave rise to the 14 T cell receptor beta chains below, sequenced in a study of blood T cell repertoires in COVID-19. Using immunoSEQ multiplex PCR, the repertoire was profiled, and TCRdb retains in-frame clones only, with some absent. The sample has some 49,000 clones, approximately 80% seen once. Source material: peripheral blood. These receptors originate from a woman over 75 with COVID-19, enrolled during active disease.

This clone showed up just once. This sequence joins TRBV15 and TRBJ2-5; 9 bases match TRBD1. Germline values: CDR1 LNHNV, CDR2 YYDKDF (reference sequence). Unmatched junction bases numbered 9, after V lost 3 bases and J lost 7 bases. This CDR3 is built from 15 residues. The CDR3 here is CATSRDGQGLATQYF. CDR3 coding DNA: TGTGCCACCAGCAGGGACGGACAGGGGTTGGCGACCCAGTACTTC.

CDR3 nucleotides: TGTGCCAGCAGACGAGGACTAGCGGGAGACTACGAGCAGTACTTC. It translates to CASRRGLAGDYEQYF. J is TRBJ2-7 and V is TRBV6-5, with 13 nucleotides matching TRBD2. Germline V CDR1 and CDR2: MNHEY, SVGAGI. The CDR3 extends over 15 amino acids. Unmatched junction bases numbered 5, after V lost 6 bases and J lost 3 bases.

CDR3 sequence reads: CASAYSGNTEAFF. CDR3 DNA: TGTGCCAGCGCTTACTCGGGGAACACTGAAGCTTTCTTT. The chain joins TRBV12-3 or TRBV12-4 to TRBJ1-1; D is uncertain. The V and J ends lost 8 bases and 1 base respectively, with 11 bases between them. The CDR3 contains 13 residues.

CDR3 DNA sequence: TGTGCCAGCTCAAAACCGGGACTAGCGGGACCCGATACGCAGTATTTT. It is translated as CASSKPGLAGPDTQYF. The chain combines TRBV18 with TRBJ2-3, with 13 nucleotides matching TRBD2. The CDR3 has 16 amino acids. V lost 5 bases and J lost 6; bases outside the gene matches: 8. Per germline, CDR1 KGHSH and CDR2 LQKENI.

This clone was seen a single time. The chain carries TRBV6-5 and TRBJ2-1; possible D gene TRBD2, 5 bases. Deletions cut 6 bases from V and 12 bases from J, with 15 bases between. The CDR3 spans 12 residues. Germline CDR1 and CDR2: MNHEY and SVGAGI. The CDR3 sequence is CASSPGSGRQFF. CDR3 nucleotides: TGTGCCAGCAGCCCCGGGTCTGGGAGGCAGTTCTTC.

The rearrangement links TRBV30 to TRBJ1-4; TRBD1 agrees at 7 bases. CDR1 and CDR2 from the germline V gene are GTSNPN and SVGIG (reference sequence). With V trimmed by 3 bases and J by 4 bases, 5 bases remained unmatched. The CDR3 sequence is 14 residues long. In nucleotides, the CDR3 is TGTGCCTGGAGCGAGACAGGGAGTAATGAAAAACTGTTTTTT. It translates to CAWSETGSNEKLFF.

The J gene is TRBJ2-7, the V gene TRBV11-1; 9 nucleotides match TRBD1. The CDR3 runs 15 residues. V shed 4 bases, J shed 5 bases, and the junction held 9 bases outside the gene matches. Per the germline V gene, CDR1 is SGHAT and CDR2 is FQDESV (reference sequence). CDR3 bases: TGTGCCAGCAGCTCACCCGGGACAGGGTACCACGAGCAGTACTTC. Its translation is CASSSPGTGYHEQYF. The full variable domain, completed using reference TRBV11-1 and TRBJ2-7, is EAEVAQSPRYKITEKSQAVAFWCDPISGHATLYWYRQILGQGPELLVQFQDESVVDDSQLPKDRFSAERLKGVDSTLKIQPAELGDSAMYLCASSSPGTGYHEQYFGPGTRLTVT.

The chain is built from TRBV18 and TRBJ2-5, with 14 bases matching TRBD2. The V gene's germline CDR1 is KGHSH and CDR2 LQKENI. Trimming at V came to 3 bases and at J to 1 base, leaving 4 bases not matched to a gene. The CDR3 extends over 17 amino acids. The CDR3 DNA reads as TGTGCCAGCTCACCGGGACTAGCGGGAGAGGGCCAAGAGACCCAGTACTTC. Translated, it gives CASSPGLAGEGQETQYF. The whole variable domain, filled in from reference TRBV18 and TRBJ2-5, reads NAGVMQNPRHLVRRRGQEARLRCSPMKGHSHVYWYRQLPEEGLKFMVYLQKENIIDESGMPKERFSAEFPKEGPSILRIQQVVRGDSAAYFCASSPGLAGEGQETQYFGPGTRLLVL.

The chain employs TRBV6-5 and TRBJ2-2; the match to TRBD2 covers 9 bases. The length of the CDR3 is 14 residues. V shed 8 bases, J shed 3 bases, and the junction held 4 bases outside the gene matches. Germline-derived CDR1 and CDR2 are MNHEY and SVGAGI. The CDR3 DNA reads TGTGCCAGCTGGAGCGGGAGGCACACCGGGGAGCTGTTTTTT. Protein: CASWSGRHTGELFF.

The CDR3 spells CASSLRTADEQYF. CDR3 DNA: TGCGCCAGCAGCCTCCGGACAGCCGACGAGCAGTACTTC. The gene calls are TRBV4-1 and TRBJ2-7; a weak D match, TRBD1 (6 bases). The V end was cut by 4 bases, the J end by 5 bases, with 12 bases between. CDR1 is MGHRA and CDR2 is YSYEKL in the germline V gene. The CDR3 has 13 residues.

This chain joins TRBV6-5 and TRBJ1-1; D possibly corresponds to TRBD1 (5 bases). The CDR3 loop spans 14 amino acids. Germline CDR1 is MNHEY and CDR2 is SVGAGI. V lost 6 bases and J 1 base, leaving 12 bases between the germline ends. The CDR3 loop reads CASSDQGGNTEAFF. The CDR3 DNA follows: TGTGCCAGCAGCGATCAGGGAGGGAACACTGAAGCTTTCTTT.

The chain combines TRBV27 with TRBJ1-6; 7 nucleotides agree with TRBD1. Trimming at V came to 5 bases and at J to 6 bases, leaving 10 bases not matched to a gene. Germline V gives CDR1 MNHEY, CDR2 SMNVEV (reference sequence). CDR3 length: 16 residues. The CDR3 DNA sequence: TGTGCCAGCAGTCCACAGGGGAGTCTTGGTAATTCACCCCTCCACTTT. It is translated as CASSPQGSLGNSPLHF.

This sequence joins TRBV9 and TRBJ2-3; 8 nucleotides align to TRBD2. The CDR3 has 15 residues. J was trimmed by 0 bases and V by 2 bases; bases with no gene match: 2. The V gene's germline CDR1 is SGDLS and CDR2 YYNGEE. For the CDR3, the DNA is TGTGCCAGCAGCGTTCGGGAGGGTAGCACAGATACGCAGTATTTT. It yields the protein CASSVREGSTDTQYF.

In its sample, this clone was seen once. DNA of the CDR3: TGCGCCAGCAGCTTGGCCGGTGGGACTCTGCAAGAGACCCAGTACTTC. Amino acid sequence: CASSLAGGTLQETQYF. The rearrangement joins TRBV5-1 to TRBJ2-5; maybe TRBD2 (6 bases). The CDR3 is 16 amino acids. CDR1 is SGHRS, CDR2 YFSETQ, per germline. V was shortened by 0 bases and J by 2 bases, with 14 bases between the two germline ends.